The 8 T cell receptor beta chains below were found in one sample sequenced in a study of regulatory T cells in long-lasting Graves disease. Arm-PCR with iRepertoire HTBI primers amplified the CDR3 regions for these TCR beta libraries. TCRdb re-called the multiplex PCR reads with MiXCR, one entry per CDR3 protein. This table holds around 360,000 distinct CDR3 sequences, roughly 15% found once. Time point: newly diagnosed GD, antithyroid drugs for less than 3 months. Extracted PBMC RNA gave rise to the TCR library. These data were likewise used in another study, on T cells in Graves' hyperthyroidism and ophthalmopathy.

The specimen was peripheral blood mononuclear cells (PBMCs), collected at new diagnosis, from a patient treated with antithyroid drugs. The receptors derive from a woman between 18 and 29 years old with Graves disease.

In this sample, this clonotype turned up many times. The J gene is TRBJ2-5, the V gene TRBV5-6; 9 bases are a match to TRBD1. CDR1 is SGHDT, CDR2 YYEEEE, per germline. The CDR3 loop spans 15 amino acids. J lost 5 bases, V lost 0 bases, and 5 bases had no gene match. The CDR3 DNA reads as TGTGCCAGCAGCTTGGTGGACAGGGGAGGGGAGACCCAGTACTTC. It yields the protein CASSLVDRGGETQYF.

The V gene is TRBV24-1, the J gene TRBJ2-1, with D perhaps matching TRBD1 (6 bases). The germline gives CDR1 KGHDR, CDR2 SFDVKD. This CDR3 is built from 17 residues. V was shortened by 4 bases and J by 1 base, with 16 bases between the two germline ends. The CDR3 protein is CATSESLGQKSYNEQFF. The CDR3 region has the DNA TGTGCCACCAGTGAATCCCTCGGACAGAAGTCCTACAATGAGCAGTTCTTC.

Details on this clonotype: The junction departs from the called germline gene at one end, perhaps through a read error. The rearrangement uses TRBV7-8 and TRBJ2-5; a weak D match, TRBD2 (6 bases). The germline gives CDR1 SGHVS, CDR2 FQNEAQ. This CDR3 region has 18 residues. The DNA of the CDR3 is TGTGCCAGCAGCCCACGGAGTAAGGACTATCTTTTTCTGGAGACCCGGTACTTC. Amino acids: CASSPRSKDYLFLETRYF.

The rearrangement joins TRBV5-8 to TRBJ1-4; 8 positions match TRBD1. The CDR3 contains 15 residues. Germline V CDR1 and CDR2: SGHTS, YDEGEE. V was clipped by 4 bases and J by 6 bases; unmatched bases: 8. The DNA of the CDR3 is TGTGCCAGCAGCGCCTGGGGACAGGCTGATGAAAAACTGTTTTTT. Amino acids: CASSAWGQADEKLFF. Filled out from reference TRBV5-8 and TRBJ1-4, the complete variable domain reads EAGVTQSPTHLIKTRGQQATLRCSPISGHTSVYWYQQALGLGLQFLLWYDEGEERNRGNFPPRFSGRQFPNYSSELNVNALELEDSALYLCASSAWGQADEKLFFGSGTQLSVL.

This clonotype has a count of ten or more. An end of the junction does not agree with germline; a read error may underlie this. V gene TRBV4-1 combines with J gene TRBJ1-4, with D possibly being TRBD1 (6 bases). The CDR3 covers 13 residues. Germline CDR1 is MGHRA and CDR2 is YSYEKL. CDR3 nucleotides: TGTGCCAGCAGCCAAGATCGAGGGGGAAAACTGTTTTTT. The encoded protein is CASSQDRGGKLFF.

The chain carries TRBV20-1 and TRBJ2-7, with 7 nucleotides matching TRBD2. There are 15 residues in the CDR3. The J segment lost 2 bases and the V segment lost 0 bases, leaving 7 bases of the junction unmatched. CDR1 DFQATT and CDR2 SNEGSKA come from the germline V gene (reference sequence). The DNA for the CDR3 is TGCAGTGCTAGAGATGGGGGGGGGACCCCCTACGAGCAGTACTTC. Its translation: CSARDGGGTPYEQYF.

The chain carries TRBV29-1 and TRBJ2-2; D may be TRBD2 (6 bases). Trimming took off 7 bases at V and 4 bases at J, with 13 bases between the two ends. CDR3 length: 13 residues. The germline CDR1 and CDR2 sequences are SQVTM and ANQGSEA. The CDR3 DNA sequence: TGCAGCGGGGCGGGGTATAGCACCGGGGAGCTGTTTTTT. It is translated as CSGAGYSTGELFF.

This clonotype turned up a few times. This chain uses TRBV9 with TRBJ1-4; D gene unclear. The CDR3 spans 16 residues. The V end was cut by 1 base, the J end by 5 bases, with 15 bases between. The germline V gene has CDR1 SGDLS and CDR2 YYNGEE. CDR3 nucleotide sequence: TGTGCCAGCAGCGTATCCGCGGGCTATCGAAATGAAAAACTGTTTTTT. Its protein product is CASSVSAGYRNEKLFF.